This record concerns one T cell receptor (beta chain) sequence. The sequence runs out 3 residues before the end of the CDR3; the remainder is reconstructed from the germline J gene. The data originate from a study of T cells in women clearing cervical HPV infection. Dot-blot hybridization genotyped cervical HPV amplified with MY09/MY11 PCR. Genomic DNA, averaging roughly 1,200 ng per sample, yielded TCR beta CDR3 via immunoSEQ. This table comes from immunoSEQ multiplex PCR, and its TCRdb copy is limited to in-frame clones, with some not included. Recorded here are 35,000 to 45,000 clones; the top ten clones represent less than 8%. CDR3 length: 15 residues. Germline-derived CDR1 and CDR2 are LNHDA and SQIVND (reference sequence). The V gene lost 5 bases and the J gene lost 2 bases, with 15 bases spanning the gap.

The TCR originated in a woman between 18 and 75 years old with a cervical HPV16 infection that either progressed to CIN3+ or cleared (not recorded which). The sample taken for sequencing was blood buffy coat. The chain recombines TRBV19 with TRBJ1-1; perhaps TRBD1 as D (6 bases). The covered CDR3 bases are TGTGCCAGTAGTTCCGGGACATCCTTTAACACTGAA. Its translation: CASSSGTSFNTE. The full CDR3 is CASSSGTSFNTEAFF.